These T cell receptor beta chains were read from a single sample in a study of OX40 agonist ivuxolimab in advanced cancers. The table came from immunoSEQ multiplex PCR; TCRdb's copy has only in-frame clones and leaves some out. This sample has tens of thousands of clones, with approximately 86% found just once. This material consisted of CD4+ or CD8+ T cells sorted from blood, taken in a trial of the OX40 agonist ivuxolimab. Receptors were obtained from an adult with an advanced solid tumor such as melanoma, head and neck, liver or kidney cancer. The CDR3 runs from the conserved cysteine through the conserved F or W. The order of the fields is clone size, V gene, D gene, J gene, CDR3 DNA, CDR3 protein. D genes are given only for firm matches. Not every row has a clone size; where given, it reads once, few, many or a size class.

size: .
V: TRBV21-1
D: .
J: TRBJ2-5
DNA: TGTGCCAGCAGCAGACCAAAGGATCCTCCCCTGGGAGAGACCCAGTACTTC
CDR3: CASSRPKDPPLGETQYF

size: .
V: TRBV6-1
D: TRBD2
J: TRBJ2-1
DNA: TGTGCCAGCAGTGACCTTTTAGCGGGGATAAGCTCCTACAATGAGCAGTTCTTC
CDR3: CASSDLLAGISSYNEQFF

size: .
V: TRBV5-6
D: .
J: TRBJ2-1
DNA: TGTGCCAGCAGCTTGGTGGGTGGTAGCAATGAGCAGTTCTTC
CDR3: CASSLVGGSNEQFF

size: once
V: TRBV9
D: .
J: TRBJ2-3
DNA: TGTGCCAGCAGCCCTATGGGGGAAACAGATACGCAGTATTTT
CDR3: CASSPMGETDTQYF

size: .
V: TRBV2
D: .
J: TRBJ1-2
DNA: TGTGCCAGCAGCGGAACACACATTAACTATGGCTACACCTTC
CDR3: CASSGTHINYGYTF

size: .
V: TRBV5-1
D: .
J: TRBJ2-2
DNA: TGCGCCAGCAGCTTGTCGGCCGGGGAGCTGTTTTTT
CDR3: CASSLSAGELFF

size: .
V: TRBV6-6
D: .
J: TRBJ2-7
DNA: TGTGCCAGCAGTCCCACGGTCAGGGTTGACTACGAGCAGTACTTC
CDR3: CASSPTVRVDYEQYF

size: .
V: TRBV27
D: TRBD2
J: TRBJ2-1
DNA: TGTGCCAGCATCCGAACTAGCGGGAAATATTATGAGCAGTTCTTC
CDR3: CASIRTSGKYYEQFF

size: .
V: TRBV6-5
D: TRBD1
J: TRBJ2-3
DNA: TGTGCCAGCAGTTTCACAGGGGGTGTAACAGATACGCAGTATTTT
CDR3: CASSFTGGVTDTQYF

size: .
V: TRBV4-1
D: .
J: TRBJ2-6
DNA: TGCGCCAGCAGCCTCCGAACCGGGATCTCTGGGGCCAACGTCCTGACTTTC
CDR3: CASSLRTGISGANVLTF

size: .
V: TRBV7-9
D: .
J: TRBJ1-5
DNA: TGTGCCAGCAGCGCGGGGATCTCCAATCAGCCCCAGCATTTT
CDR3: CASSAGISNQPQHF

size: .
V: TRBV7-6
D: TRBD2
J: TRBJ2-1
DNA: TGTGCCAGCAGACAGGGACTAGCGGACTACAATGAGCAGTTCTTC
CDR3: CASRQGLADYNEQFF

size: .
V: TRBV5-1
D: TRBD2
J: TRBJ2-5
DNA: TGCGCCAGCAGCTTGGTTAGTGCTAGCGGGGGGCGTCAAGAGACCCAGTACTTC
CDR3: CASSLVSASGGRQETQYF

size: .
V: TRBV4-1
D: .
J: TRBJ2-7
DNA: TGCGCCAGCAGCCAAGCCCTAAGCTCCTACGAGCAGTACTTC
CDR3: CASSQALSSYEQYF

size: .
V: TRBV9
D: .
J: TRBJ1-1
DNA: TGTGCCAGCAGCGTAGAAGAGGAGGACACTGAAGCTTTCTTT
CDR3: CASSVEEEDTEAFF

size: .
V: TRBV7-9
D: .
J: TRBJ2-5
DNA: TGTGCCAGCAGCGTGGAAGTCGGGGGACCGTCCCAGTACTTC
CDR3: CASSVEVGGPSQYF

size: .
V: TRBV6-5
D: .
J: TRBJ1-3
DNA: TGTGCCAGCAGTCCTGGAGCGGACTCTGGAAACACCATATATTTT
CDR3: CASSPGADSGNTIYF

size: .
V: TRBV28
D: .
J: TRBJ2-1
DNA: TGTGCCAGCAGTTTGGTTTCTGGGAGCTCCTACAATGAGCAGTTCTTC
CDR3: CASSLVSGSSYNEQFF

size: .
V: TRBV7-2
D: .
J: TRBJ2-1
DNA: TGTGCCAGCAGCTTAGCTCGGAGCTCCTACAATGAGCAGTTCTTC
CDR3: CASSLARSSYNEQFF

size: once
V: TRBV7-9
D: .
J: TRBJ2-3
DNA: TGTGCCAGCAGCTTTAGAGGTACCCCAGATACGCAGTATTTT
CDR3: CASSFRGTPDTQYF

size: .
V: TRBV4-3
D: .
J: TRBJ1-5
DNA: TGCGCCAGCAGCCAAGATTGGGGAAGCAATCAGCCCCAGCATTTT
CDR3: CASSQDWGSNQPQHF

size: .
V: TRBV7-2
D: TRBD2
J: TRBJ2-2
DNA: TGTGCCAGCAGCTTGAATAGCGGGGGGGCCCCGGGCACCGGGGAGCTGTTTTTT
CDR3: CASSLNSGGAPGTGELFF

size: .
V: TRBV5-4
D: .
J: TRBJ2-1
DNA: TGTGCCAGCAGCTTAGGGAACAATGAGCAGTTCTTC
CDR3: CASSLGNNEQFF

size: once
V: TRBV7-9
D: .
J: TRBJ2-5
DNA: TGTGCCAGCAGCTTACCCCTTGGGGAGACCCAGTACTTC
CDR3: CASSLPLGETQYF

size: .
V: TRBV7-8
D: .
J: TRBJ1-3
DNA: TGTGCCAGCAGCCCCCGCTCAGGGACACACTCTGGAAACACCATATATTTT
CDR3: CASSPRSGTHSGNTIYF

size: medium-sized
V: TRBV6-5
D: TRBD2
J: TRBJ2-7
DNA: TGTGCCAGCAGTTACTCTAGCGGGTCTTCCTACGAGCAGTACTTC
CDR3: CASSYSSGSSYEQYF

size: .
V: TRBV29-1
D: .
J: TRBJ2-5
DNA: TGCAGCGTCTTCATATGGGGGCGAGGGGAGACCCAGTACTTC
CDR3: CSVFIWGRGETQYF

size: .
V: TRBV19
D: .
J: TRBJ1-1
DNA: TGTGCCAGTAGTTACCCCTACACTGAAGCTTTCTTT
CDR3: CASSYPYTEAFF

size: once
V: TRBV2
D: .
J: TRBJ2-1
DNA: TGTGCCAGCACCACAGGTTACAATGAGCAGTTCTTC
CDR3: CASTTGYNEQFF

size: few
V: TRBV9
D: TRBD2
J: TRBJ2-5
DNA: TGTGCCAGCAGCGGTAGCGGGAGAGCGAAAGAGACCCAGTACTTC
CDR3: CASSGSGRAKETQYF

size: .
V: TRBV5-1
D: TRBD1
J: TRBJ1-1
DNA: TGCGCCAGCAGCTCGCCGGGACAGGGGGCCCCAGAAGCTTTCTTT
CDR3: CASSSPGQGAPEAFF

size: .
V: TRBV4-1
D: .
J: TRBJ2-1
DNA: TGCGCCAGCAGCCGGAGTACTTCGAGCTCCTACAATGAGCAGTTCTTC
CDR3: CASSRSTSSSYNEQFF

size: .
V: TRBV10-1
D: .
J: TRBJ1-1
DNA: TGCGCCAGCAGTGGGGCTTATCCCCTGAACACTGAAGCTTTCTTT
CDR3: CASSGAYPLNTEAFF

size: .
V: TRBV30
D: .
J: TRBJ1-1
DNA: TGTGCCTGGAGTGTAATGAGGGGGGGGGATGAATTGAACACTGAAGCTTTCTTT
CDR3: CAWSVMRGGDELNTEAFF

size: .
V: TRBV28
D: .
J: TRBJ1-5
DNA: TGTGCCAGCACCGGCCCTCGCGGGCAGCCCCAGCATTTT
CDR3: CASTGPRGQPQHF

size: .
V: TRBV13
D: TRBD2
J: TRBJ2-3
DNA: TGTGCCAGCAGCTCGAGGACTAGCGGGAGGATCACAGATACGCAGTATTTT
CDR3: CASSSRTSGRITDTQYF

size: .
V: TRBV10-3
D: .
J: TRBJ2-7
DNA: TGTGCCATCAGTGTGCAGGGCTCCTCCTACGAGCAGTACTTC
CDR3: CAISVQGSSYEQYF

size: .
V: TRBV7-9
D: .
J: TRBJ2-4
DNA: TGTGCCAGCAGCGACAGCGACAGCCAAAACATTCAGTACTTC
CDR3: CASSDSDSQNIQYF

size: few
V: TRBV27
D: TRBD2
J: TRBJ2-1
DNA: TGTGCCAGCAGTTTCCACGGGACTAGCGGGAGGAGCGATGAGCAGTTCTTC
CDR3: CASSFHGTSGRSDEQFF

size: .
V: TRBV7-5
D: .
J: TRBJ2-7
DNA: TGTGCCAGCACAGGCTCCTACGAGCAGTACTTC
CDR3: CASTGSYEQYF

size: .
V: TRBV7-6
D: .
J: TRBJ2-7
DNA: TGTGCCAGCAGCTCGGGACGGGTCTACGAGCAGTACTTC
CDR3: CASSSGRVYEQYF

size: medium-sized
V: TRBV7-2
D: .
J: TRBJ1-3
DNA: TGTGCCAGCAGGGGGGTTGTCGACACCATATATTTT
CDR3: CASRGVVDTIYF

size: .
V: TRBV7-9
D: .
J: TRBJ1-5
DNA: TGTGCCAGCAGCTTGGGGGATCAGCCCCAGCATTTT
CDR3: CASSLGDQPQHF

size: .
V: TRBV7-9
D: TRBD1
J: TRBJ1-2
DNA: TGTGCCAGCAGCTTAGAGGACAGGGGAACCTATGGCTACACCTTC
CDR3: CASSLEDRGTYGYTF

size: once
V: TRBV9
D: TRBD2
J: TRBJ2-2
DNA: TGTGCCAGCAGCGTAGCCGTAGGGCTAGCGGGGGGGTCGAACACCGGGGAGCTGTTTTTT
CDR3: CASSVAVGLAGGSNTGELFF

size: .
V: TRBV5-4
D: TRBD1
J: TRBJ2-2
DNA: TGTGCCAGCAGGGGACAGCCTGAAGACCCCGGGGAGCTGTTTTTT
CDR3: CASRGQPEDPGELFF

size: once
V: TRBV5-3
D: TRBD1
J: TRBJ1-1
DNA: TGTGCCAGAAGTTTTACAGGGGGCCAGACTGAAGCTTTCTTT
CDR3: CARSFTGGQTEAFF

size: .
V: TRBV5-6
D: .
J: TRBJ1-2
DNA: TGTGCCAGCAGCTTGAGTCGGATGGGCTACACCTTC
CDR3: CASSLSRMGYTF

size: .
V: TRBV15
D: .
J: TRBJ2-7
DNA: TGTGCCACCAGCGCCCACCGGGGAGACGAGCAGTACTTC
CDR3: CATSAHRGDEQYF

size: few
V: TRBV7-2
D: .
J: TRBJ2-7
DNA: TGTGCCAGCAGCTTTACAAATGACAATCGCTACGAGCAGTACTTC
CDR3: CASSFTNDNRYEQYF

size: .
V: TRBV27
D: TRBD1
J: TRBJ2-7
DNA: TGTGCCAGCAGTTTGTCCGGGACAGGTCCCCACGAGCAGTACTTC
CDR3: CASSLSGTGPHEQYF

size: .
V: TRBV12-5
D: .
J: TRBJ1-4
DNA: TGTGCTAGTGGATCAACAGAGGTTAAGGAAAAACTGTTTTTT
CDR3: CASGSTEVKEKLFF

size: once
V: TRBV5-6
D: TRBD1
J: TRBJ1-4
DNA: TGTGCCAGCAGCCGCGGGACAGGACTGGGTGAAAAACTGTTTTTT
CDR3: CASSRGTGLGEKLFF

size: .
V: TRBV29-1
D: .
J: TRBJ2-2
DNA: TGCAGCGTCCTCTTAGGGGGGCACAGGGGGAACACCGGGGAGCTGTTTTTT
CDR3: CSVLLGGHRGNTGELFF

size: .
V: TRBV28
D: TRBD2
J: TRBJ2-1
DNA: TGTGCCAGCAGTTTAATCCTAGCGGGAGCACAGGAGCAGTTCTTC
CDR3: CASSLILAGAQEQFF